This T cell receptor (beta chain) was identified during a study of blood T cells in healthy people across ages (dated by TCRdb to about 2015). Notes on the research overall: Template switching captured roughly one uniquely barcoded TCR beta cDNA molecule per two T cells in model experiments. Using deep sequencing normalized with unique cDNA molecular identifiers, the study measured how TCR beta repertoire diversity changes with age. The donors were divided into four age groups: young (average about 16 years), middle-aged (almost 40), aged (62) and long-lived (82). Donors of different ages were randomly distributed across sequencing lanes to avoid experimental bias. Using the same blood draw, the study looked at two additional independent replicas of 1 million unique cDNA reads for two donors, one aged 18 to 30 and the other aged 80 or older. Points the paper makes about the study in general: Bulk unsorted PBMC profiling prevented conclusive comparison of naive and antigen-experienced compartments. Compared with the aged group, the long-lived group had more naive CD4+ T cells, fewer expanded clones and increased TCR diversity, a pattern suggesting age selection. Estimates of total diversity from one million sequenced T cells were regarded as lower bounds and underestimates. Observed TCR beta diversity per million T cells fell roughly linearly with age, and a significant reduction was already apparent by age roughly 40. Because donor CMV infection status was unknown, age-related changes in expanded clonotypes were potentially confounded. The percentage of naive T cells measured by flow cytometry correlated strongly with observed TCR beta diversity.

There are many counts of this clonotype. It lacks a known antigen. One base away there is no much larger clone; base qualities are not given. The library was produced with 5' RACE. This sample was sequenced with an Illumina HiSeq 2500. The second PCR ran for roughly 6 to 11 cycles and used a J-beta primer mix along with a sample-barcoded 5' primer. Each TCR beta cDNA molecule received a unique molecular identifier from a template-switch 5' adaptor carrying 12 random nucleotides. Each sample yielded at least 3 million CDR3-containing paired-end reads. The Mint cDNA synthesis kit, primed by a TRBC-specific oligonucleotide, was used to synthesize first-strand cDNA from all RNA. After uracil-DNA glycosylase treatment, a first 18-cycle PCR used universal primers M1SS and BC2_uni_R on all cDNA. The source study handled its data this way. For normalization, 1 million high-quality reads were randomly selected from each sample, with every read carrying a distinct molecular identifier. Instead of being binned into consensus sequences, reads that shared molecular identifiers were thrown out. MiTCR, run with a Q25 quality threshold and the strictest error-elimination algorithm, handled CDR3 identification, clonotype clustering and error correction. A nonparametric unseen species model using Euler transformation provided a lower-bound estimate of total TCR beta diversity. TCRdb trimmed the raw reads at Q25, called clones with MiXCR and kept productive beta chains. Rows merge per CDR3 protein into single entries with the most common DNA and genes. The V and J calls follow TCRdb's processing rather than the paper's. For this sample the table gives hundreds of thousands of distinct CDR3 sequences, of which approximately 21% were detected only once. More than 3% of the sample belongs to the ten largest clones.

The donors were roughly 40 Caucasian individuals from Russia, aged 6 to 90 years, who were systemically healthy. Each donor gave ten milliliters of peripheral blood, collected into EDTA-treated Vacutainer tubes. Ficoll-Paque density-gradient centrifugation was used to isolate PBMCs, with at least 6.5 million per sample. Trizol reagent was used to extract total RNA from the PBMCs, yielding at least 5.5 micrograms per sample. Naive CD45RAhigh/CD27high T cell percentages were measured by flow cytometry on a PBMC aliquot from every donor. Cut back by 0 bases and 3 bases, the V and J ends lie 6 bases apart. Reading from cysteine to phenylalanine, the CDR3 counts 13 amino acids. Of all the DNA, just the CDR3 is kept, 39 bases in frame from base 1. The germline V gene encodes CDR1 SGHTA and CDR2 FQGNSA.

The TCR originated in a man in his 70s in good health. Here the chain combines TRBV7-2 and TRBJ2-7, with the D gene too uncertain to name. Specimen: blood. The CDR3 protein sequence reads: CASSLAVSYEQYF. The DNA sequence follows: TGTGCCAGCAGCTTAGCGGTTAGCTACGAGCAGTACTTC. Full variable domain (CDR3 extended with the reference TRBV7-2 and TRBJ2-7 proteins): GAGVSQSPSNKVTEKGKDVELRCDPISGHTALYWYRQSLGQGLEFLIYFQGNSAPDKSGLPSDRFSAERTGGSVSTLTIQRTQQEDSAVYLCASSLAVSYEQYFGPGTRLTVT.